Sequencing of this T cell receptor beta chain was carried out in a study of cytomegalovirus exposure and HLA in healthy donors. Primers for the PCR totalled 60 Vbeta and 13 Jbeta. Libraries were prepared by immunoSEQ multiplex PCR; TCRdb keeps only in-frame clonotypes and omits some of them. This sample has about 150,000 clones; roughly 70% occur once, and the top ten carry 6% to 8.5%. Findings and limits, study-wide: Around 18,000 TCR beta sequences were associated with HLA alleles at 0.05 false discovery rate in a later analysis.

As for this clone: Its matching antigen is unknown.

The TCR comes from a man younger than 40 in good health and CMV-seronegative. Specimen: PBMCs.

The CDR3 reads CASSYQGGEKLFF. The CDR3 region has the DNA TGTGCCAGCAGTTACCAGGGTGGTGAAAAACTGTTTTTT. The chain couples TRBV6-6 to TRBJ1-4; possibly TRBD1 for D (5 bases). V lost 2 bases to trimming and J lost 7 bases, with 8 bases between them. The CDR3 consists of 13 residues. From germline, CDR1 is MNHNY and CDR2 SVGAGI (reference sequence).